The 22 T cell receptor beta chains in this list originate from one sample, sequenced in a study of CD8+ T cells in alopecia areata. Both peripheral blood and punch biopsies of lesional scalp skin were obtained from patients who had alopecia areata. Extraction of RNA preceded its reverse transcription into cDNA, which served as the sequencing template. The table came from immunoSEQ multiplex PCR; TCRdb's copy has only in-frame clones and leaves some out. The table lists more than 12,000 clones, approximately 61% of them singletons. The sequencing here drew on skin, taken at week 0. The receptor source for this set is a human donor with alopecia areata.

This chain links TRBV19 with TRBJ1-4; D is ambiguous. The CDR3 runs 15 residues. Deletions cut 5 bases from V and 8 bases from J, with 18 bases between. Germline V lookup: CDR1 LNHDA, CDR2 SQIVND (reference sequence). For the CDR3, the DNA is TGTGCCAGTAGTGCCACCATCGGGTGGTTGGAAAAACTGTTTTTT. Encoded protein: CASSATIGWLEKLFF.

This rearrangement joins TRBV30 to TRBJ1-1; D is possibly TRBD1 (5 bases). The CDR3 extends over 16 amino acids. In germline, CDR1 is GTSNPN, CDR2 SVGIG (reference sequence). Between the trimmed V and J ends, which lost 1 base and 5 bases, there was a span of 20 bases. CDR3 sequence reads: CAWSAPGNRARTEAFF. The CDR3 region has the DNA TGTGCCTGGAGTGCCCCAGGGAATAGGGCAAGAACTGAAGCTTTCTTT.

Only one count was recorded for this clone. One end of the junction is discordant with germline, which a read error may explain. The CDR3 region has the DNA TGTGCCTGGAGTGTAGGACCAACCGTCCCTTTCTACGAGCAGCACTTC. Translating it yields CAWSVGPTVPFYEQHF. The rearrangement uses TRBV30 and TRBJ2-7; D is ambiguous. CDR3 length: 16 residues. From germline, CDR1 is GTSNPN and CDR2 SVGIG (reference sequence).

The chain carries TRBV6-4 and TRBJ2-3, with D unclear. The V end was cut by 3 bases, the J end by 1 base, with 5 bases between. The CDR3 is 13 amino acids. Germline CDR1 MRHNA, CDR2 SNTAGT. Here the CDR3 DNA reads TGTGCCAGCAGTGAGCTTGGCACAGATACGCAGTATTTT. It yields the protein CASSELGTDTQYF.

This chain joins TRBV28 and TRBJ2-5; TRBD1 is a possible D gene (5 bases). Germline assignment: CDR1 MDHEN and CDR2 SYDVKM. The CDR3 is made up of 16 amino acids. V lost 2 bases to trimming and J lost 2 bases, with 15 bases between them. DNA of the CDR3: TGTGCCAGCAGTTTACCCCTCCCCCAGGGACAAGAGACCCAGTACTTC. Encoded protein: CASSLPLPQGQETQYF. Full variable domain (remainder filled in from reference TRBV28 and TRBJ2-5): DVKVTQSSRYLVKRTGEKVFLECVQDMDHENMFWYRQDPGLGLRLIYFSYDVKMKEKGDIPEGYSVSREKKERFSLILESASTNQTSMYLCASSLPLPQGQETQYFGPGTRLLVL.

This clone was counted a few times. This chain connects TRBV28 to TRBJ1-4; maybe TRBD1 (5 bases). V lost 3 bases and J lost 11, with 22 bases in between. This CDR3 spans 16 amino acids. In germline, CDR1 is MDHEN, CDR2 SYDVKM. CDR3 sequence reads: CASSFLQGGIRDKLFF. As DNA, the CDR3 is TGTGCCAGCAGTTTTTTGCAGGGCGGGATCCGGGACAAACTGTTTTTT.

The rearrangement links TRBV27 to TRBJ2-2; 8 bases fit TRBD1. Per germline, CDR1 MNHEY and CDR2 SMNVEV (reference sequence). The ends lost 4 bases at V and 5 bases at J; junction bases unmatched: 6. There are 15 residues in the CDR3. This CDR3 is CASSSGGARTGELFF. CDR3 DNA sequence: TGTGCCAGCAGTTCAGGGGGCGCAAGGACCGGGGAGCTGTTTTTT.

By its share, this clone is medium-sized (0.01 to 0.1%). As the CDR3 is not closed by the conserved phenylalanine or tryptophan, this likely results from a read error. It is unclear where the CDR3 begins or ends on the DNA, so no DNA is shown, and the CDR3 is as TCRdb lists it. The rearrangement joins TRBV19 to TRBJ1-4. The CDR3 is 8 residues long, counting both termini. The germline V gene has CDR1 LNHDA and CDR2 SQIVND (reference sequence). The CDR3 loop is CASSKGFI.

The chain couples TRBV12-5 to TRBJ1-5; tentatively, D is TRBD1 (6 bases). Trimming left V 0 bases short and J 2 bases short, with 11 bases between. The V gene's germline CDR1 is LGHNT and CDR2 FRNRAP. The CDR3 is 16 amino acids. The CDR3, as DNA: TGTGCTAGTGGTTTGGTACGACAGGCCGGCAATCAGCCCCAGCATTTT. It codes for CASGLVRQAGNQPQHF.

The table lists this clone with a few counts. At the DNA level, this CDR3 is encoded by other sequences in the same sample as well. J is TRBJ2-7 and V is TRBV7-2; 9 bases map to TRBD1. This CDR3 comprises 15 residues. CDR1 is SGHTA, CDR2 FQGNSA, per germline. J was trimmed by 2 bases and V by 1 base; bases with no gene match: 3. The DNA of the CDR3 is TGTGCCAGCAGCTTAGAAGGACAGGGGACCTACGAGCAGTACTTC. It is translated as CASSLEGQGTYEQYF.

This chain joins TRBV29-1 and TRBJ1-2; no clear D gene. This CDR3 spans 12 amino acids. CDR1 is SQVTM and CDR2 is ANQGSEA in the germline V gene. V was cut by 1 base and J by 7 bases, with 10 bases left in between. CDR3 in DNA: TGCAGCGTTGAAGGGGTTCACGGTGGCTACACCTTC. Protein sequence: CSVEGVHGGYTF.

The V and J genes are TRBV7-2 and TRBJ2-5; maybe TRBD1 (6 bases). V lost 5 bases and J lost 4, with 20 bases in between. The CDR3 spans 16 residues. Germline CDR1 reads SGHTA; CDR2 reads FQGNSA. The CDR3 reads CASSNPLTEGGETQYF. DNA of the CDR3: TGTGCCAGCAGCAACCCGCTCACGGAAGGGGGAGAGACCCAGTACTTC.

Of note for this clone: Other nucleotide sequences in the sample specify the same CDR3. The chain combines TRBV5-6 with TRBJ2-7; 11 positions agree with TRBD2. CDR1 is SGHDT and CDR2 is YYEEEE in the germline V gene. V lost 4 bases and J lost 7; bases outside the gene matches: 10. The CDR3 covers 15 residues. CDR3: CASSGRSGGAREQYF. CDR3 bases: TGTGCCAGCAGCGGTCGTAGCGGGGGGGCTCGGGAGCAGTACTTC.

The CDR3 DNA reads as TGTGCCAGCAGCTTCAGGGGGCTCCACACCATATATTTT. It specifies CASSFRGLHTIYF. This chain joins TRBV11-2 and TRBJ1-3; 8 bases match TRBD1. Per germline, CDR1 SGHAT and CDR2 FQNNGV. The CDR3 has 13 amino acids. Trimming removed 3 bases from V and 8 bases from J; junction bases left unmatched: 3. Full variable domain (outside the CDR3, taken from reference TRBV11-2 and TRBJ1-3): EAGVAQSPRYKIIEKRQSVAFWCNPISGHATLYWYQQILGQGPKLLIQFQNNGVVDDSQLPKDRFSAERLKGVDSTLKIQPAKLEDSAVYLCASSFRGLHTIYFGEGSWLTVV.

This clone was observed a handful of times. The chain carries TRBV27 and TRBJ1-2; 7 bases are a match to TRBD1. The CDR3 is made up of 13 amino acids. Trimming at V came to 10 bases and at J to 8 bases, leaving 13 bases not matched to a gene. Germline CDR1 is MNHEY and CDR2 is SMNVEV (reference sequence). The CDR3 here is CATYQQGRNGYTF. The CDR3, as DNA: TGTGCCACCTACCAACAGGGGAGGAACGGCTACACCTTC.

This rearrangement joins TRBV7-6 to TRBJ1-2; the D gene is possibly TRBD1 (6 bases). Between the trimmed V and J ends, which lost 1 base and 8 bases, there was a span of 11 bases. CDR1 is SGHVS and CDR2 is FNYEAQ in the germline V gene. This CDR3 is built from 13 residues. In DNA, the CDR3 is TGTGCCAGCAGCTTAGACCCACAGGGCGGCTACACCTTC. It yields the protein CASSLDPQGGYTF.

The CDR3 here is CASKYGQGAPEQYF. The DNA for the CDR3 is TGTGCCAGCAAATACGGACAGGGGGCACCCGAGCAGTACTTC. V gene TRBV5-6 combines with J gene TRBJ2-7, with 11 bases fitting TRBD1. The J segment lost 6 bases and the V segment lost 6 bases, leaving 8 bases of the junction unmatched. There are 14 residues in the CDR3. Germline V gene data show CDR1 as SGHDT and CDR2 as YYEEEE.

The V and J genes are TRBV4-3 and TRBJ1-3; possibly TRBD1 for D (5 bases). Trimming removed 1 base at V and 0 bases at J, with 10 bases between. The germline gives CDR1 LGHNA, CDR2 YSLEER. The CDR3 covers 16 residues. CDR3 nucleotide sequence: TGCGCCAGCAGCCAAGCTAGGGGACCCTCTGGAAACACCATATATTTT. Its translation is CASSQARGPSGNTIYF.

The rearrangement links TRBV5-3 to TRBJ2-1; D is undetermined. TRBV5-3 is an open reading frame whose function is uncertain. CDR3 length: 10 residues. V lost 2 bases and J lost 8, with 2 bases in between. In nucleotides, the CDR3 is TGTGCCAGAAGCTTCCATGAGCAGTTCTTC. Its protein product is CARSFHEQFF.

V is TRBV5-5 and J is TRBJ1-1; TRBD1 is a possible D gene (6 bases). V was shortened by 0 bases and J by 8 bases, with 11 bases between the two germline ends. Germline V gives CDR1 SGHKS, CDR2 YYEKEE (reference sequence). The CDR3 spans 13 residues. CDR3 DNA: TGTGCCAGCAGCTTGGGAAACAGGGAGGAAGCTTTCTTT. It yields the protein CASSLGNREEAFF.

The chain has TRBV19 and TRBJ1-1; no reliable D call. V was pared by 0 bases and J by 0 bases, with 8 bases between. Germline CDR1 and CDR2: LNHDA and SQIVND (reference sequence). The CDR3 runs to 15 residues. CDR3 in DNA: TGTGCCAGTAGTATAGAGGCACGGATGAACACTGAAGCTTTCTTT. Amino acid sequence: CASSIEARMNTEAFF.

The V gene is TRBV4-1, the J gene TRBJ2-2; D gene uncertain. Trimming removed 3 bases at V and 4 bases at J, with 9 bases between. The germline V gene has CDR1 MGHRA and CDR2 YSYEKL. CDR3 length equals 14 residues. CDR3: CASSQPLSTGELFF. The DNA of the CDR3 is TGCGCCAGCAGCCAGCCTTTATCCACCGGGGAGCTGTTTTTT.